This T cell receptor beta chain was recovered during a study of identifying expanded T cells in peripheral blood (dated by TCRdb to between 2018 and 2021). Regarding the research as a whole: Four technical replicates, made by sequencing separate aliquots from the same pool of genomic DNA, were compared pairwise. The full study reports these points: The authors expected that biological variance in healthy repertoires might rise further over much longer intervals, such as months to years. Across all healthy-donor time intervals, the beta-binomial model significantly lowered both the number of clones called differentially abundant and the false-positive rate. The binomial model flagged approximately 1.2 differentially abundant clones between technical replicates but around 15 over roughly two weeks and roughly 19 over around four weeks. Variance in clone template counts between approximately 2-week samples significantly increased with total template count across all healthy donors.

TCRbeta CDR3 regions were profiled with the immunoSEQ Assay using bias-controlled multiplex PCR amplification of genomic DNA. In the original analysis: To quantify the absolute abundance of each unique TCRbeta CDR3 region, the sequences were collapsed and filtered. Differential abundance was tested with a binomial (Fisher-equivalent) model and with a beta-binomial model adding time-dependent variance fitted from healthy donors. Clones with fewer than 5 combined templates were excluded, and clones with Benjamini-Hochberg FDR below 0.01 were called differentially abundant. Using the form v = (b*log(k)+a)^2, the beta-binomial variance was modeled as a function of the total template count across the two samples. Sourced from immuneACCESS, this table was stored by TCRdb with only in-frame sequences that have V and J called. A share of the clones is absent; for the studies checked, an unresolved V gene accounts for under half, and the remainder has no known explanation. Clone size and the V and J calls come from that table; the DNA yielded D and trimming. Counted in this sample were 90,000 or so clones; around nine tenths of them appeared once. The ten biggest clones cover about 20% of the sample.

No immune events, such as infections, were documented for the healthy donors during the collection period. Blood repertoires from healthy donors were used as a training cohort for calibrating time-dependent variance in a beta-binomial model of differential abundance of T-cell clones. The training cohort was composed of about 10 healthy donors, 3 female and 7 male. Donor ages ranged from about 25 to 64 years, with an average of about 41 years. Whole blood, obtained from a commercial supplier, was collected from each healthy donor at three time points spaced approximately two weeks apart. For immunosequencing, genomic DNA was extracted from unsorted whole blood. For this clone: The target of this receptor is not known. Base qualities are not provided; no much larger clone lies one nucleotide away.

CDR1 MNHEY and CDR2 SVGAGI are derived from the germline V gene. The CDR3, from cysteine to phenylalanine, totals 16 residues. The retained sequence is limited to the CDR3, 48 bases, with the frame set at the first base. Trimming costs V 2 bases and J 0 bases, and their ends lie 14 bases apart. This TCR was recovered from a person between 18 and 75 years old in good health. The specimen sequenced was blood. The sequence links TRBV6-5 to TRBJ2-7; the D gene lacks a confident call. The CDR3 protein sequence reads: CASSYPPPPHSYEQYF. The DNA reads TGTGCCAGCAGTTACCCCCCCCCACCCCACTCCTACGAGCAGTACTTC.